Following are 30 T cell receptor beta chains from one sample sequenced in a study of cytomegalovirus exposure and HLA in healthy donors. Sequencing used immunoSEQ multiplex PCR; TCRdb keeps in-frame clones, though not all of them. The profile shows over 130,000 clones, around 84% of them singletons. Material for sequencing was PBMCs. These receptors all stem from a man younger than 30 in good health and CMV-seropositive.

V usage is TRBV9 and J usage is TRBJ2-1; possible D gene TRBD2, 6 bases. Per the germline V gene, CDR1 is SGDLS and CDR2 is YYNGEE. Between the trimmed V and J ends, which lost 0 bases and 4 bases, there was a span of 17 bases. The CDR3 extends over 17 amino acids. Here the CDR3 reads CASSVEIGRGGYNEQFF. As DNA, the CDR3 is TGTGCCAGCAGCGTAGAAATTGGGCGGGGTGGGTACAATGAGCAGTTCTTC. The entire variable domain, with the rest obtained from reference TRBV9 and TRBJ2-1, is as follows: DSGVTQTPKHLITATGQRVTLRCSPRSGDLSVYWYQQSLDQGLQFLIQYYNGEERAKGNILERFSAQQFPDLHSELNLSSLELGDSALYFCASSVEIGRGGYNEQFFGPGTRLTVL.

This chain links TRBV5-1 with TRBJ2-5; 11 bases match TRBD1. The germline CDR1 and CDR2 sequences are SGHRS and YFSETQ. The CDR3 has 16 amino acids. With 1 base clipped from V and 5 bases from J, the junction kept 7 bases outside the gene matches. CDR3 nucleotide sequence: TGCGCCAGCAGCTTGTTCGGGGGACAGGGGGACGAGACCCAGTACTTC. Amino acids: CASSLFGGQGDETQYF.

This rearrangement joins TRBV7-9 to TRBJ2-3; 10 nucleotides match TRBD1. Germline loops: CDR1 SEHNR, CDR2 FQNEAQ (reference sequence). Unmatched junction bases numbered 9, after V lost 0 bases and J lost 6 bases. The CDR3 covers 17 residues. Written as DNA, the CDR3 is TGTGCCAGCAGCTTAGCGGGGACAGGGGATTTTCGGGATACGCAGTATTTT. Its protein is CASSLAGTGDFRDTQYF.

This chain links TRBV6-4 with TRBJ1-6, with 7 positions matching TRBD1. Looked up from germline, CDR1 is MRHNA and CDR2 is SNTAGT. V trimming: 4 bases; J trimming: 8 bases; junction bases outside the gene matches: 8. This CDR3 has 15 amino acids. This chain's CDR3 is CASSGDSFLYSPLHF. The CDR3 DNA reads TGTGCCAGCAGTGGGGACAGCTTTTTGTATTCACCCCTCCACTTT.

This rearrangement joins TRBV14 to TRBJ2-1; 8 nucleotides line up with TRBD2. Germline trimming cut 4 bases from V and 6 bases from J; bases unmatched to any gene: 14. This CDR3 is built from 17 residues. Germline lookup yields CDR1 SGHDN and CDR2 FVKESK. CDR3 coding DNA: TGTGCCAGCAGCCTTGGACTAGCCCGGGGAAGTTTCAATGAGCAGTTCTTC. This encodes CASSLGLARGSFNEQFF. The entire variable domain, with the rest obtained from reference TRBV14 and TRBJ2-1, is as follows: EAGVTQFPSHSVIEKGQTVTLRCDPISGHDNLYWYRRVMGKEIKFLLHFVKESKQDESGMPNNRFLAERTGGTYSTLKVQPAELEDSGVYFCASSLGLARGSFNEQFFGPGTRLTVL.

The chain uses TRBV27 and TRBJ1-2; TRBD1 matches at 8 bases. The CDR3 has 16 residues. V was clipped by 3 bases and J by 2 bases; unmatched bases: 8. Per germline, CDR1 MNHEY and CDR2 SMNVEV (reference sequence). CDR3 DNA: TGTGCCAGCAGTTTGGGACCCAGGACAGGGAACTATGGCTACACCTTC. The encoded protein is CASSLGPRTGNYGYTF.

V gene TRBV11-2 combines with J gene TRBJ2-7; possible D gene TRBD1, 5 bases. Trimming took off 4 bases at V and 6 bases at J, with 13 bases between the two ends. The CDR3 totals 13 residues. Germline assignment: CDR1 SGHAT and CDR2 FQNNGV. The CDR3 nucleotides are TGTGCCAGCAGCTCCTCGACAGTGGGCGAGCAGTACTTC. Translating it yields CASSSSTVGEQYF.

V is TRBV7-9 and J is TRBJ2-3; D gene unclear. V was cut by 3 bases and J by 6 bases, with 4 bases left in between. Germline V gives CDR1 SEHNR, CDR2 FQNEAQ (reference sequence). There are 11 residues in the CDR3. The CDR3 DNA reads as TGTGCCAGCAGCTTTGCGGATACGCAGTATTTT. Protein product: CASSFADTQYF. The variable domain in full, completed from reference TRBV7-9 and TRBJ2-3, reads DTGVSQNPRHKITKRGQNVTFRCDPISEHNRLYWYRQTLGQGPEFLTYFQNEAQLEKSRLLSDRFSAERPKGSFSTLEIQRTEQGDSAMYLCASSFADTQYFGPGTRLTVL.

This clone was counted once. V and J are TRBV7-6 and TRBJ2-4; a possible D gene is TRBD2 (6 bases). The CDR3 extends over 14 amino acids. Looked up from germline, CDR1 is SGHVS and CDR2 is FNYEAQ. V shed 3 bases and J shed 9 bases, with 15 bases lying between them. The CDR3 region is CASSFGAGPGIQYF. DNA of the CDR3: TGTGCCAGCAGCTTTGGCGCGGGGCCCGGCATTCAGTACTTC.

The gene calls are TRBV2 and TRBJ1-5; TRBD1 matches at 9 bases. The V gene end was trimmed by 6 bases and the J gene end by 1 base; junction bases not matched to a gene: 7. The germline V gene has CDR1 SNHLY and CDR2 FYNNEI. The CDR3 is 16 residues long. In nucleotides, the CDR3 is TGTGCCAGCAGGAAACAGGGGGCGCGCAGCAATCAGCCCCAGCATTTT. Encoded protein: CASRKQGARSNQPQHF. Drawing the rest from reference TRBV2 and TRBJ1-5, the complete variable domain is EPEVTQTPSHQVTQMGQEVILRCVPISNHLYFYWYRQILGQKVEFLVSFYNNEISEKSEIFDDQFSVERPDGSNFTLKIRSTKLEDSAMYFCASRKQGARSNQPQHFGDGTRLSIL.

The V and J genes are TRBV6-5 and TRBJ1-4, with D hard to call. V shed 2 bases and J shed 8 bases, with 15 bases lying between them. The CDR3 runs to 15 residues. Per germline, CDR1 MNHEY and CDR2 SVGAGI. CDR3 coding DNA: TGTGCCAGCAGTTACGGAGGAATCCTAGGCGAAAAACTGTTTTTT. This translates into CASSYGGILGEKLFF.

J is TRBJ2-3 and V is TRBV30, with 9 bases identical to TRBD1. This CDR3 contains 14 residues. The junction had 11 bases not matched to a gene; V was cut back by 8 bases and J by 5 bases. Germline V gene sequence: CDR1 GTSNPN, CDR2 SVGIG (reference sequence). The CDR3 region has the DNA TGTGCCCTGACCCCCGGGACAGGGATAGATACGCAGTATTTT. Protein sequence: CALTPGTGIDTQYF.

The gene calls are TRBV6-1 and TRBJ2-1, with D perhaps TRBD2 (7 bases). The CDR3 runs to 14 residues. Trimming removed 10 bases at V and 1 base at J, with 14 bases between. Germline CDR1 and CDR2: MNHNS and SASEGT. CDR3: CAIGRGLSYNEQFF. In DNA form, the CDR3 reads TGTGCCATAGGGAGGGGGTTGTCCTACAATGAGCAGTTCTTC.

The table lists this clone with a count of one. The chain combines TRBV30 with TRBJ2-5; 8 bases are a match to TRBD2. Trimming removed 0 bases from V and 4 bases from J; junction bases left unmatched: 7. CDR1 GTSNPN and CDR2 SVGIG come from the germline V gene (reference sequence). This CDR3 is 15 amino acids long. The CDR3 DNA follows: TGTGCCTGGAGTGTCGTAAGCGGGAGATCAGAGACCCAGTACTTC. It specifies CAWSVVSGRSETQYF.

This chain connects TRBV5-1 to TRBJ2-5; D is uncertain. The V gene's germline CDR1 is SGHRS and CDR2 YFSETQ. V shed 2 bases and J shed 2 bases, with 13 bases lying between them. CDR3 length: 15 amino acids. CDR3: CASSLISPGQETQYF. CDR3 coding DNA: TGCGCCAGCAGCTTAATAAGTCCAGGACAAGAGACCCAGTACTTC.

This rearrangement joins TRBV9 to TRBJ2-1; D perhaps matches TRBD1 (5 bases). V was shortened by 6 bases and J by 0 bases, with 13 bases between the two germline ends. Looked up from germline, CDR1 is SGDLS and CDR2 is YYNGEE. There are 15 residues in the CDR3. The CDR3 loop reads CASNPTGSSYNEQFF. CDR3 nucleotides: TGTGCCAGCAACCCTACAGGTAGCTCCTACAATGAGCAGTTCTTC.

The chain links TRBV5-4 to TRBJ2-7; possibly TRBD1 for D (5 bases). Trimming took 4 bases from V and 4 from J, leaving 9 bases between them. Germline V gives CDR1 SGHNT, CDR2 YYREEE (reference sequence). The CDR3 runs 12 residues. CDR3 nucleotide sequence: TGTGCCAGCAGCCGTGACAGTTACGAGCAGTACTTC. Amino acid sequence: CASSRDSYEQYF.

This chain joins TRBV18 and TRBJ1-5, with 9 positions matching TRBD1. Trimming at V came to 0 bases and at J to 1 base, leaving 7 bases not matched to a gene. CDR1 is KGHSH and CDR2 is LQKENI in the germline V gene. This CDR3 has 18 amino acids. CDR3 nucleotide sequence: TGTGCCAGCTCACCACCGGGACAGGGTATCGGGAGCAATCAGCCCCAGCATTTT. Amino acid sequence: CASSPPGQGIGSNQPQHF.

The chain employs TRBV7-8 and TRBJ2-5; 11 nucleotides agree with TRBD2. In germline, CDR1 is SGHVS, CDR2 FQNEAQ. Germline trimming cut 2 bases from V and 4 bases from J; bases unmatched to any gene: 0. There are 14 residues in the CDR3. The CDR3 here is CASSLLAGGETQYF. CDR3 nucleotide sequence: TGTGCCAGCAGCTTACTAGCGGGAGGAGAGACCCAGTACTTC.

This clone appeared a few times. CDR3 region: CSANIKRSGYTF. CDR3 bases: TGCAGCGCAAATATAAAACGGAGTGGCTACACCTTC. The chain joins TRBV29-1 to TRBJ1-2; D is unclear. The V end was cut by 7 bases, the J end by 7 bases, with 16 bases between. The germline CDR1 and CDR2 sequences are SQVTM and ANQGSEA. This CDR3 region has 12 residues.

The genes are TRBV7-8 and TRBJ2-3; D perhaps matches TRBD1 (5 bases). Trimming removed 4 bases from V and 4 bases from J, with 12 bases in between. The CDR3 runs 14 residues. Germline assignment: CDR1 SGHVS and CDR2 FQNEAQ. The DNA for the CDR3 is TGTGCCAGCAGCTACCCCAGGGTTGCAGATACGCAGTATTTT. Protein: CASSYPRVADTQYF. The full variable domain, in which reference TRBV7-8 and TRBJ2-3 provide the parts outside the CDR3, is GAGVSQSPRYKVAKRGQDVALRCDPISGHVSLFWYQQALGQGPEFLTYFQNEAQLDKSGLPSDRFFAERPEGSVSTLKIQRTQQEDSAVYLCASSYPRVADTQYFGPGTRLTVL.

This chain joins TRBV5-4 and TRBJ2-1, with TRBD1 matching 8 bases. J lost 8 bases, V lost 4 bases, and 14 bases had no gene match. This CDR3 has 16 residues. Germline V CDR1 and CDR2: SGHNT, YYREEE (reference sequence). The CDR3, as DNA: TGTGCCAGCAGCGGGGGAGAGGACAGGGCGTTGCATGAGCAGTTCTTC. Residues: CASSGGEDRALHEQFF.

The chain has TRBV27 and TRBJ1-2; maybe TRBD1 (6 bases). This CDR3 spans 17 amino acids. Germline CDR1 and CDR2: MNHEY and SMNVEV (reference sequence). V shed 0 bases and J shed 7 bases, with 21 bases lying between them. DNA of the CDR3: TGTGCCAGCAGTTTATCCCGACACAGGGCTCAATTTGGTGGCTACACCTTC. Its translation is CASSLSRHRAQFGGYTF.

The rearrangement joins TRBV7-3 to TRBJ2-3; D may be TRBD2 (5 bases). Germline lookup yields CDR1 SGHTA and CDR2 FQGTGA. The ends were cut back, 5 bases at V and 6 bases at J, with 18 bases in the middle. The CDR3 is 15 amino acids. The CDR3 region has the DNA TGTGCCAGCAGCGATCGGACTGGGAGTGCGGATACGCAGTATTTT. Amino acids: CASSDRTGSADTQYF.

In its sample, this clone was seen a few times. The rearrangement uses TRBV5-6 and TRBJ2-7, with no clear D. Between the trimmed V and J ends, which lost 4 bases and 3 bases, there was a span of 11 bases. This CDR3 has 13 residues. In germline, CDR1 is SGHDT, CDR2 YYEEEE. CDR3 coding DNA: TGTGCCAGCAGCCGCGACACACGCTACGAGCAGTACTTC. Protein: CASSRDTRYEQYF.

V is TRBV7-8 and J is TRBJ1-1; D is undetermined. Germline-derived CDR1 and CDR2 are SGHVS and FQNEAQ. The CDR3 has 12 residues. Trimming shortened V by 3 bases and J by 1 base, and 3 bases separated the two germline ends. The CDR3 coding sequence is TGTGCCAGCAGCTTTAAGAACACTGAAGCTTTCTTT. It encodes CASSFKNTEAFF.

The chain is built from TRBV19 and TRBJ1-4; no firm D call. From germline, CDR1 is LNHDA and CDR2 SQIVND (reference sequence). V was cut by 4 bases and J by 0 bases, with 15 bases left in between. There are 17 residues in the CDR3. The CDR3 region is CASSTPTGGTTNEKLFF. In DNA, the CDR3 is TGTGCCAGTAGTACCCCTACGGGAGGGACAACTAATGAAAAACTGTTTTTT.

The chain joins TRBV7-8 to TRBJ2-3; TRBD2 agrees at 12 bases. Germline lookup yields CDR1 SGHVS and CDR2 FQNEAQ. The ends lost 6 bases at V and 4 bases at J; junction bases unmatched: 5. The length of the CDR3 is 15 residues. CDR3 loop: CASRPTSGRSDTQYF. Written as DNA, the CDR3 is TGTGCCAGCAGACCGACTAGCGGGAGATCAGATACGCAGTATTTT.

The chain links TRBV19 to TRBJ2-5, with a tentative D call TRBD2 (5 bases). The CDR3 spans 15 residues. Germline V gene lookup returns CDR1 LNHDA and CDR2 SQIVND (reference sequence). V was clipped by 3 bases and J by 3 bases, with 14 bases between them. The CDR3 coding sequence is TGTGCCAGTAGTATTCGGACGGCCGGGAAAGAGACCCAGTACTTC. It translates to CASSIRTAGKETQYF.

The rearrangement links TRBV9 to TRBJ2-5; a possible D gene is TRBD2 (6 bases). Germline CDR1 SGDLS, CDR2 YYNGEE. Trimming took off 3 bases at V and 4 bases at J, with 13 bases between the two ends. The CDR3 extends over 14 amino acids. The CDR3 DNA reads TGTGCCAGCAGCGCCGCCCTAGCGTCAGAGACCCAGTACTTC. Translation: CASSAALASETQYF.